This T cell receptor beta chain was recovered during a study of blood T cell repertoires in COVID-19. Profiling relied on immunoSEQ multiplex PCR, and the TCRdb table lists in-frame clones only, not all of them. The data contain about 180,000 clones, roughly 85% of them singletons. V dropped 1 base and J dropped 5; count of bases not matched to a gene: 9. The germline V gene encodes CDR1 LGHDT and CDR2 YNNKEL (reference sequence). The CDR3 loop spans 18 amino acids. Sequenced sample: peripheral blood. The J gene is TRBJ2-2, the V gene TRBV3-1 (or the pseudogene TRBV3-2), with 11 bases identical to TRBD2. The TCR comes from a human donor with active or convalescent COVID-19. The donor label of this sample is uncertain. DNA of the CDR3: TGTGCCAGCAGCCAAGTAATATCTAGCGGGAGGACTACCGGGGAGCTGTTTTTT. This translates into CASSQVISSGRTTGELFF.